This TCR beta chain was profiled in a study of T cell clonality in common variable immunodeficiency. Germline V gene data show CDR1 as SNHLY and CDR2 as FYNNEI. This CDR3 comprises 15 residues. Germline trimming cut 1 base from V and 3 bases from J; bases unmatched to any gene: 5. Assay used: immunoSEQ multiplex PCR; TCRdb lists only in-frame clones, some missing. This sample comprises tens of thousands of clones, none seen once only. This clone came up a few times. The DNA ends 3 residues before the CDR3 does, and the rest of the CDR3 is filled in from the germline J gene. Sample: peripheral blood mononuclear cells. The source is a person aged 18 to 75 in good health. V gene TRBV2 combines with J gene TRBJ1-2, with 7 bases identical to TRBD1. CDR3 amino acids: CASSEGQGPYYGYTF. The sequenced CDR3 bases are TGTGCCAGCAGTGAAGGACAGGGTCCCTACTATGGC.